This T cell receptor beta chain was obtained from a study of post-analysis software for immune sequencing data. For the study at large: Recorded disease courses covered relapsing-remitting, secondary progressive and progressive-relapsing multiple sclerosis. Some patients had no subtype annotation. General study results and limits: Several TRBV segments occurring more often in patients than controls included TRBV5-6, TRBV5-1 and TRBV20-1. Those with multiple sclerosis, the patient group, showed significantly lower normalized Chao1 diversity than controls.

V lost 3 bases to trimming and J lost 4 bases; unmatched junction nucleotides: 12. Germline V gives CDR1 DFQATT, CDR2 SNEGSKA (reference sequence). The length of the CDR3 is 17 residues. To note about this clonotype: Its matching antigen is unknown.

Unique-molecular-identifier-tagged TCR beta cDNA libraries were used. Once roughly 0.85 to 11 million T cells were used, roughly 0.5 million cDNA molecules resulted. MiXCR, applied by TCRdb to the PCR reads, yields one record per CDR3 protein. The table has roughly 170,000 distinct CDR3 sequences, roughly 31% seen once; the top ten hold less than 1.6%. The V and J genes are TRBV20-1 and TRBJ2-1, with TRBD2 matching over 10 bases. This clonotype was obtained from a girl aged 5 to 17 with multiple sclerosis. Sequencing was carried out using blood. The CDR3 DNA is TGCAGTGCTAGGAGTCTAGCGGGAGTGGGGCCGTACAATGAGCAGTTCTTC. Residues: CSARSLAGVGPYNEQFF.